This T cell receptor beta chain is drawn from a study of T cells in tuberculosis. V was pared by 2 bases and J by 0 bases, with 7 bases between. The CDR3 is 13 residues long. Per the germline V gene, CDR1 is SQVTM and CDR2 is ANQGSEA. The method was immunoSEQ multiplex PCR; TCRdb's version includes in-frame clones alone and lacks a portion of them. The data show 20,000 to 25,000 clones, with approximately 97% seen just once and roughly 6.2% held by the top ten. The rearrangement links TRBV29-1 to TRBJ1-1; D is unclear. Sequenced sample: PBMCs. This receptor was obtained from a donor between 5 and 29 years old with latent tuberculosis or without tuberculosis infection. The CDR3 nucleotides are TGCAGCGTTGAACGCAGGCTGAACACTGAAGCTTTCTTT. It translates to CSVERRLNTEAFF.